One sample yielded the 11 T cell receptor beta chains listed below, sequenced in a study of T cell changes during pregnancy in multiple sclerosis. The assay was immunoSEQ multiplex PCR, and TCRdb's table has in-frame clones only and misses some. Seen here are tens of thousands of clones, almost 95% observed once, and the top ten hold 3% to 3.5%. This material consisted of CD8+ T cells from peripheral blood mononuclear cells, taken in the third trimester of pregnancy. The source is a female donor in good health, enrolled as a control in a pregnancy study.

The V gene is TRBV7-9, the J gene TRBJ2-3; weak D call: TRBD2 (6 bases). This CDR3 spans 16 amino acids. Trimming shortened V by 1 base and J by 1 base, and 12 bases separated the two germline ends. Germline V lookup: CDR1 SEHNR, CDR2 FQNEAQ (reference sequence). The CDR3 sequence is CASSLVPGTRTDTQYF. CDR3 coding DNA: TGTGCCAGCAGCTTAGTGCCAGGGACTCGCACAGATACGCAGTATTTT.

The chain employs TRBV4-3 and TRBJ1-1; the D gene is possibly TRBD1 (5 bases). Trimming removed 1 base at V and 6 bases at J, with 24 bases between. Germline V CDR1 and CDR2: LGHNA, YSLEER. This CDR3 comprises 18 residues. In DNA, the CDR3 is TGCGCCAGCAGCCAAGTGCTTCGGGGGACTGAAGATGTTGCTGAAGCTTTCTTT. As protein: CASSQVLRGTEDVAEAFF.

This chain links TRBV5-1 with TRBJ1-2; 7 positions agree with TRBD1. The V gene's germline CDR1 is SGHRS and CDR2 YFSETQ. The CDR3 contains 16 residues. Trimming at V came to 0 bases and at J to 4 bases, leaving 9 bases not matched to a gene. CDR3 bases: TGCGCCAGCAGCTTGGGAATGGAGGGGGCGACCTATGGCTACACCTTC. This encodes CASSLGMEGATYGYTF.

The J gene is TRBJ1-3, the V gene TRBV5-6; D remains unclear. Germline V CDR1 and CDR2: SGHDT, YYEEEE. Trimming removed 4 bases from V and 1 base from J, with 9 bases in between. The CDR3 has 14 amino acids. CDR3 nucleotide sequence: TGTGCCAGCAGCGGCGACATATCTGGAAACACCATATATTTT. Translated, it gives CASSGDISGNTIYF. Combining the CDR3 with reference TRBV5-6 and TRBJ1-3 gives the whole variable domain DAGVTQSPTHLIKTRGQQVTLRCSPKSGHDTVSWYQQALGQGPQFIFQYYEEEERQRGNFPDRFSGHQFPNYSSELNVNALLLGDSALYLCASSGDISGNTIYFGEGSWLTVV.

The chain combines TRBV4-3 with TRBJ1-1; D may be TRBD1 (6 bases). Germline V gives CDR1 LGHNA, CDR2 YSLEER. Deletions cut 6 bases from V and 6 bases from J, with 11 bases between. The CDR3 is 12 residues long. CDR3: CASRETGSEAFF. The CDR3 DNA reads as TGCGCCAGCAGAGAAACAGGGTCTGAAGCTTTCTTT.

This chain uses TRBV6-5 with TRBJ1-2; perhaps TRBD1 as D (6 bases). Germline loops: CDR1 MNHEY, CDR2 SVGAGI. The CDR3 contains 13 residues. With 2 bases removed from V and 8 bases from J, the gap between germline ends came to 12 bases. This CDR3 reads CASSYNRAVGYTF. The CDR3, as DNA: TGTGCCAGCAGTTACAACAGGGCCGTCGGCTACACCTTC.

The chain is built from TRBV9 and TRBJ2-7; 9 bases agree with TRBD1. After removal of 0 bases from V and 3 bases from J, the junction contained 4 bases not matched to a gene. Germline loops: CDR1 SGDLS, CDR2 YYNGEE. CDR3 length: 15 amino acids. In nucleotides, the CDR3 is TGTGCCAGCAGCGTAGAATCGGGACAGGGCTACGAGCAGTACTTC. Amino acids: CASSVESGQGYEQYF. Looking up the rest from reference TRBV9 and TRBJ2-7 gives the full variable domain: DSGVTQTPKHLITATGQRVTLRCSPRSGDLSVYWYQQSLDQGLQFLIQYYNGEERAKGNILERFSAQQFPDLHSELNLSSLELGDSALYFCASSVESGQGYEQYFGPGTRLTVT.

CDR3 DNA sequence: TGTGCCAGCAGCCCCTCCAGGGGCAATGAGCAGTTCTTC. Translated, it gives CASSPSRGNEQFF. The chain employs TRBV7-6 and TRBJ2-1; maybe TRBD1 (6 bases). The germline gives CDR1 SGHVS, CDR2 FNYEAQ. The CDR3 loop spans 13 amino acids. V lost 5 bases and J 6 bases, leaving 11 bases between the germline ends.

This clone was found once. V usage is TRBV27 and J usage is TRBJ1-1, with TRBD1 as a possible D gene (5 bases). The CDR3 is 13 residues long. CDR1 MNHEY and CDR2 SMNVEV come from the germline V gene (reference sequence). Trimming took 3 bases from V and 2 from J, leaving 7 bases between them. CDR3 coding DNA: TGTGCCAGCAGTTTTGGGGCTAACACTGAAGCTTTCTTT. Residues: CASSFGANTEAFF.

Here the CDR3 DNA reads TGCGCCAGCAGCCAAGATCCCGGGACAGGGTACGGCTATGGCTACACCTTC. Its translation: CASSQDPGTGYGYGYTF. The chain combines TRBV4-1 with TRBJ1-2; 9 nucleotides match TRBD1. Per the germline V gene, CDR1 is MGHRA and CDR2 is YSYEKL. Losses at the gene ends were 0 bases for V and 4 bases for J; bases not matched to a gene: 9. The CDR3 spans 17 residues.

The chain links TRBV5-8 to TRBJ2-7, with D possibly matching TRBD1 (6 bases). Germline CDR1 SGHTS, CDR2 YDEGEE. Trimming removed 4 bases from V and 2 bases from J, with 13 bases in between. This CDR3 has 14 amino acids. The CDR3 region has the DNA TGTGCCAGCAGCCGGACAGTAATAACCTACGAGCAGTACTTC. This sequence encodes CASSRTVITYEQYF.